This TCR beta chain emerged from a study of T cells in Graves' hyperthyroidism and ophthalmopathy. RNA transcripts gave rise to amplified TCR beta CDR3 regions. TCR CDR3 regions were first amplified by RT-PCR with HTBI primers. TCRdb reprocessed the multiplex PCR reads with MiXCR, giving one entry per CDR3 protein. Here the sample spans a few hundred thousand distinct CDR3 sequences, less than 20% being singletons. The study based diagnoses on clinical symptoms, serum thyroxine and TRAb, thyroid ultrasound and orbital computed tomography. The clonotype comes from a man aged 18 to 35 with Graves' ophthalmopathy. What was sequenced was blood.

The CDR3 region has the DNA TGTGCCAGCAGTTTAGGAACAGGGGATCGTACGCAGTATTTT. It codes for CASSLGTGDRTQYF. The chain links TRBV28 to TRBJ2-3; the match to TRBD1 covers 7 bases. The J segment lost 8 bases and the V segment lost 2 bases, leaving 7 bases of the junction unmatched. This CDR3 is built from 14 residues. Germline assignment: CDR1 MDHEN and CDR2 SYDVKM. The variable domain in full, with the rest retrieved from reference TRBV28 and TRBJ2-3, is DVKVTQSSRYLVKRTGEKVFLECVQDMDHENMFWYRQDPGLGLRLIYFSYDVKMKEKGDIPEGYSVSREKKERFSLILESASTNQTSMYLCASSLGTGDRTQYFGPGTRLTVL.